This TCR beta chain is from a study of early T cells in non-severe SARS-CoV-2 infection. Study-level background: Alpha and beta chains were unpaired, from unsorted whole-blood bulk RNA.

This clonotype was counted between two and nine times. Its antigen is unknown. The study's findings and limits: There was a bias toward anti-spike CD8 responses in VDJdb matching, which missed private and CD4 specificities.

The CDR3 has 16 residues. Trimming at V came to 4 bases and at J to 4 bases, leaving 10 bases not matched to a gene. CDR1 and CDR2 (germline): SGHVS, FNYEAQ. Unique molecular identifiers were attached to individual cDNA molecules. MiXCR, run by TCRdb on the 5' RACE reads, gives a single entry per CDR3 protein. The sample consists of around 59,000 distinct CDR3 sequences, roughly 12% of them appearing once. J is TRBJ2-1 and V is TRBV7-6, with 7 bases fitting TRBD2. The sequenced sample consisted of whole blood. This TCR was sampled from an adult who was a healthcare worker with PCR-confirmed SARS-CoV-2 infection or an uninfected control (not recorded which). CDR3 loop: CASSSSGSSGYNEQFF. As DNA, the CDR3 is TGTGCCAGCAGCTCCTCCGGGTCTAGCGGTTACAATGAGCAGTTCTTC.